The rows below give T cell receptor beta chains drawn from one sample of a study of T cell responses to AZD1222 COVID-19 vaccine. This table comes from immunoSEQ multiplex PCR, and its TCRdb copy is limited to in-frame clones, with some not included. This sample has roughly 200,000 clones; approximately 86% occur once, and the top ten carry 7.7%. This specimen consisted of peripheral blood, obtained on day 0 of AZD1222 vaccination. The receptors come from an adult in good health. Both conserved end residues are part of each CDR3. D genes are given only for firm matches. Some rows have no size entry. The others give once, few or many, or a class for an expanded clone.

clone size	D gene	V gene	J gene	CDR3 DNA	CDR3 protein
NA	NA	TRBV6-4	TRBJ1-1	TGTGCCAGCAGTGACTCCCCCAGGAACACTGAAGCTTTCTTT	CASSDSPRNTEAFF
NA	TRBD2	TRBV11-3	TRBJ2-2	TGTGCCAGCAGCTTGAGACTAGCGGGCAACACCGGGGAGCTGTTTTTT	CASSLRLAGNTGELFF
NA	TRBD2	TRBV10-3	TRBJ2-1	TGTGCCATCAGCAACCTCCTAGCGGGGCGCAATGAGCAGTTCTTC	CAISNLLAGRNEQFF
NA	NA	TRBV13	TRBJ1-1	TGTGCCAGCATCTGGGGGAACACTGAAGCTTTCTTT	CASIWGNTEAFF
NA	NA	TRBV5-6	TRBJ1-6	TGTGCCAGCAGCTTTGCCGGGGCCTGGCATAATTCACCCCTCCACTTT	CASSFAGAWHNSPLHF
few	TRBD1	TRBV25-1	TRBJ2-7	TGTGCCAGCAGGGACAGGGGTCCTAGCTCCTACGAGCAGTACTTC	CASRDRGPSSYEQYF
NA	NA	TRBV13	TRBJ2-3	TGTGCCAGCAGCTTGTGGGCCGCAGCAGATACGCAGTATTTT	CASSLWAAADTQYF
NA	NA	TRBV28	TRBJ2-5	TGTGCCAGCAGAAACCCTGGGGACATCAACCAAGAGACCCAGTACTTC	CASRNPGDINQETQYF
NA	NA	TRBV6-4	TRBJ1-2	TGTGCCAGCAGTGACTCACCCGGGGCGGGTTATGGCTACACCTTC	CASSDSPGAGYGYTF
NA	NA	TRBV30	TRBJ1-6	TGTGCCTGGAGGCAGGCCTCCGGTCCCCTCCACTTT	CAWRQASGPLHF
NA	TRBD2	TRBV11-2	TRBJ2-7	TGTGCCAGCAGAAAGGGACTAGCGGGGAGCTACGAGCAGTACTTC	CASRKGLAGSYEQYF
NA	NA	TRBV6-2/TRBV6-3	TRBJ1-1	TGTGCCAGCACCCCGGGGGGACCCAACACTGAAGCTTTCTTT	CASTPGGPNTEAFF
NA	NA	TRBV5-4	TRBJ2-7	TGTGCCAGCAGCGTCGGTCGGGGCTACGAGCAGTACTTC	CASSVGRGYEQYF
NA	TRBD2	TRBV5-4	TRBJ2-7	TGTGCCAGCAGCCAGGGACTAAGAACCTACGAGCAGTACTTC	CASSQGLRTYEQYF
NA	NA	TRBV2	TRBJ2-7	TGTGCCAGCAGTGAAGGGGGGGCATTATACGAGCAGTACTTC	CASSEGGALYEQYF
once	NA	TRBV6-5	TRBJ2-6	TGTGCCAGCAGCCTGACAGTCTCTGGGGCCAACGTCCTGACTTTC	CASSLTVSGANVLTF
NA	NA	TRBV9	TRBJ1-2	TGTGCCAGCAGCCCCTCCAGGGAGGCGGGCTACACCTTC	CASSPSREAGYTF
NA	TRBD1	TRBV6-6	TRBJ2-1	TGTGCCAGCAGTAGGACAGGGGATGAGCAGTTCTTC	CASSRTGDEQFF
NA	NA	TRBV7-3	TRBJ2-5	TGTGCCAGCAGCTTAACAGGTCGGTCGGAGACCCAGTACTTC	CASSLTGRSETQYF
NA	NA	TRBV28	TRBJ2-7	TGTGCCAGCAGTTTGAACCCCTCCTACGAGCAGTACTTC	CASSLNPSYEQYF
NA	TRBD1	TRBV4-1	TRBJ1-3	TGCGCCAGCAGCCAGCGGACAGGGAGCTCTGGAAACACCATATATTTT	CASSQRTGSSGNTIYF
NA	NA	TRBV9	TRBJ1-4	TGTGCCAGCAGCGTAGTAGAGGTTAACGTCCGGCGTGAAAAACTGTTTTTT	CASSVVEVNVRREKLFF
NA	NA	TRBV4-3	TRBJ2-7	TGCGCCAGCAGCCAAGGAAGGGGTGTCCCCTACGAGCAGTACTTC	CASSQGRGVPYEQYF
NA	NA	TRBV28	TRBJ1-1	TGTGCCAGCAGTTTTTACAGGGTCAACACTGAAGCTTTCTTT	CASSFYRVNTEAFF
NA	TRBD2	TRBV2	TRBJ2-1	TGTGCCAGCAGATCCAGACTAGCGGGTTACAATGAGCAGTTCTTC	CASRSRLAGYNEQFF